This is a list of T cell receptor beta chains from one sample in a study of blood T cell repertoires in COVID-19. Sequencing used immunoSEQ multiplex PCR; TCRdb keeps in-frame clones, though not all of them. There are approximately 120,000 clones in the sample; 75% to 85% occur only once, and more than 15% lies in the top ten. The sequenced sample was peripheral blood. The receptor set was obtained from a man older than 75 with acute or convalescent COVID-19. The CDR3 runs from the conserved cysteine through the conserved F or W. A D gene is named only where the DNA matches it firmly. The size field is filled for only some rows; it gives once, few, many or a size class.

>TRBD1|13|TRBV3-1/TRBV3-2|TRBJ1-2|.
TGTGCCAGCAGCCAACTACAGGGGCATGGCTACACCTTC
CASSQLQGHGYTF
>TRBD2|16|TRBV3-1/TRBV3-2|TRBJ2-4|.
TGTGCCAGCAGCCCTGGCGGCGGGGGGGCCGGGAACATTCAGTACTTC
CASSPGGGGAGNIQYF
>TRBD1|13|TRBV10-3|TRBJ1-2|.
TGTGCCATCAGTGGGGGGACAGGGGACGGCTACACCTTC
CAISGGTGDGYTF
>.|15|TRBV9|TRBJ1-2|few
TGTGCCAGCAGCGGTCGGACATCCTCGACTTATGGCTACACCTTC
CASSGRTSSTYGYTF
>TRBD2|12|TRBV12-3/TRBV12-4|TRBJ2-1|.
TGTGCCAGCAGTCGGACTAGCAATGAGCAGTTCTTC
CASSRTSNEQFF
>.|11|TRBV14|TRBJ2-5|once
TGTGCCAGCAGCCAGAGAGAGACCCAGTACTTC
CASSQRETQYF
>.|12|TRBV2|TRBJ1-2|few
TGTGCCAGCAATCGACAGAGCTATGGCTACACCTTC
CASNRQSYGYTF
>.|15|TRBV6-8|TRBJ2-2|.
TGTGCCACCCGGGGGGCTTTAAGGTACACCGGGGAGCTGTTTTTT
CATRGALRYTGELFF
>TRBD2|17|TRBV3-1/TRBV3-2|TRBJ2-1|few
TGTGCCAGCAGCGTACAAGGGACTAGCGGACCCTACAATGAGCAGTTCTTC
CASSVQGTSGPYNEQFF
>.|13|TRBV2|TRBJ2-4|.
TGTGCCAGCGGGGCCGGTGGCAAAAACATTCAGTACTTC
CASGAGGKNIQYF
>TRBD1|13|TRBV11-3|TRBJ1-2|.
TGTGCCAGCAGCCAGTCGACAGGGGGTGGCTACACCTTC
CASSQSTGGGYTF
>TRBD1|17|TRBV5-1|TRBJ2-5|.
TGCGCCAGCAGCTTGAGGGCAGGGACAGGGACCTCGGAGACCCAGTACTTC
CASSLRAGTGTSETQYF
>.|14|TRBV7-2|TRBJ1-2|.
TGTGCCAGCAGCTTAGCGAGGGTTGACTATGGCTACACCTTC
CASSLARVDYGYTF
>TRBD1|15|TRBV28|TRBJ2-3|.
TGTGCCAGCAGGACAGGGGGCAGGGGCACAGATACGCAGTATTTT
CASRTGGRGTDTQYF
>.|15|TRBV4-1|TRBJ1-2|.
TGCGCCAGCAGCCAAGTTTCAGGGCTGACGCAGGGCTACACCTTC
CASSQVSGLTQGYTF
>.|14|TRBV7-7|TRBJ2-5|.
TGTGCTAGCAGCCCTATCGGGGTTCAAGAGACCCAGTACTTC
CASSPIGVQETQYF
>TRBD1|15|TRBV27|TRBJ1-5|.
TGTGCCAGCAGTCCGGGGACAGGGCCGAAGCAGCCCCAGCATTTT
CASSPGTGPKQPQHF
>TRBD1|15|TRBV7-9|TRBJ2-5|.
TGTGCCAGCAGCCCGGGACAGGCGATCCAAGAGACCCAGTACTTC
CASSPGQAIQETQYF
>.|15|TRBV4-2|TRBJ1-3|.
TGTGCCAGCAGCCAAGACAGAGGCGCTGGAAACACCATATATTTT
CASSQDRGAGNTIYF
>TRBD2|13|TRBV7-3|TRBJ2-1|.
TGTGCCAGCAGCTTAGGGACTAGCAATGAGCAGTTCTTC
CASSLGTSNEQFF
>.|13|TRBV19|TRBJ2-1|.
TGTGCCAGTAGCCTAAGCTCCTACAATGAGCAGTTCTTC
CASSLSSYNEQFF
>.|12|TRBV10-3|TRBJ1-1|.
TGTGCCATCAGTGCTCGGCGGGCTGAAGCTTTCTTT
CAISARRAEAFF
>.|14|TRBV6-1|TRBJ1-1|few
TGTGCCAGCAGTGAAGTAGTTCGGAACACTGAAGCTTTCTTT
CASSEVVRNTEAFF
>.|15|TRBV11-2|TRBJ2-2|.
TGTGCCAGCAGCTTAGCCCTTGGGGGGACCGGGGAGCTGTTTTTT
CASSLALGGTGELFF
>.|12|TRBV29-1|TRBJ2-7|few
TGCAGCGCCGAGCTCCCCTCCTACGAGCAGTACTTC
CSAELPSYEQYF
>TRBD2|18|TRBV7-9|TRBJ2-1|.
TGTGCCAGCAGCTTTAAAATTAGACTAGCGGGGGGGCAGAATGAGCAGTTCTTC
CASSFKIRLAGGQNEQFF
>.|12|TRBV4-3|TRBJ1-1|.
TGCGCCAGCAGCCAAGATTCGGGGGTAGCTTTCTTT
CASSQDSGVAFF
>.|14|TRBV6-5|TRBJ1-1|.
TGTGCCAGCAGCCTGGACACAGTGAACACTGAAGCTTTCTTT
CASSLDTVNTEAFF
>.|14|TRBV12-1|TRBJ2-1|.
TGTGCCAGCAGCCGGAAGCGCCCCAACCCAGAGCAGTTCTTC
CASSRKRPNPEQFF
>TRBD1|17|TRBV18|TRBJ2-5|.
TGTGCCAGCTCACCGTTAGAGACAGGGGGCGTTTCAGTGACCCAGTACTTC
CASSPLETGGVSVTQYF
>.|14|TRBV7-2|TRBJ1-3|.
TGTGCCAGCAGCTTTGGACAAACTGGAAACACCATATATTTT
CASSFGQTGNTIYF
>.|12|TRBV3-1/TRBV3-2|TRBJ1-4|.
TGTGCCAGCAGCCAAGCGACCACAGGGATGTTTTTT
CASSQATTGMFF
>.|12|TRBV19|TRBJ2-5|once
TGTGCCAGTAGTTCCCGAGAAGAGACCCAGTACTTC
CASSSREETQYF
>TRBD2|16|TRBV12-5|TRBJ2-2|few
TGTGCTAGTGCCTCAACGGGACTAGCGAACACCGGGGAGCTGTTTTTT
CASASTGLANTGELFF